What follows are 8 T cell receptor beta chains derived from one specimen sequenced in a study of metastatic and nonmetastatic thyroid tumors. TCRdb re-called clones via MiXCR from the PCR reads. Altogether roughly 30,000 clones are present, less than 30% being singletons, with the ten largest covering about 15%. Ahead of thyroid surgery, no patient had received treatment of any kind. The sequenced sample consisted of blood. The receptors shown here come from a female donor with papillary thyroid cancer or a benign thyroid nodule (not recorded which). Some clones in this sample may be carry-over from other donors' samples.

This clone was observed a handful of times. The rearrangement joins TRBV10-1 to TRBJ2-7; TRBD2 aligns across 9 bases. CDR1 is WNHNN, CDR2 SYGVQD, per germline (reference sequence). The CDR3 is 15 residues long. The ends lost 2 bases at V and 4 bases at J; junction bases unmatched: 6. The CDR3 protein is CASSEEVAGVYEQYF. In DNA form, the CDR3 reads TGCGCCAGCAGTGAGGAAGTAGCGGGAGTTTACGAGCAGTACTTC.

In its sample, this clone was seen many times. V gene TRBV9 combines with J gene TRBJ1-5, with a weak D call TRBD1 (5 bases). The V gene's germline CDR1 is SGDLS and CDR2 YYNGEE. The CDR3 spans 16 residues. V was clipped by 0 bases and J by 5 bases, with 15 bases between them. The CDR3 loop is CASSVGGGGDHQPQHF. CDR3 DNA: TGTGCCAGCAGCGTAGGTGGCGGTGGGGACCATCAGCCCCAGCATTTT.

This clone was seen more than once but under ten times. Other DNA sequences within the sample encode an identical CDR3. J is TRBJ1-3 and V is TRBV2, with TRBD1 matching over 8 bases. The CDR3 has 16 amino acids. Germline V gene data show CDR1 as SNHLY and CDR2 as FYNNEI. The V and J ends lost 5 bases and 4 bases, in that order; junction bases with no gene match: 10. CDR3 sequence: CASSSFDRGSGNTIYF. CDR3 DNA: TGTGCCAGCAGTTCCTTCGACAGGGGCTCAGGAAACACCATATATTTT.

A single count supports this clone. The chain recombines TRBV19 with TRBJ2-2; a weak D match, TRBD2 (5 bases). Germline V gene sequence: CDR1 LNHDA, CDR2 SQIVND (reference sequence). The CDR3 is made up of 17 amino acids. V was cut by 7 bases and J by 8 bases, with 26 bases left in between. The DNA for the CDR3 is TGTGCCAGTAAAGACCCCCGGACTCTGCGGGCCTCTGGGGAGCTGTTTTTT. Translation gives CASKDPRTLRASGELFF.

The V gene is TRBV11-2, the J gene TRBJ2-3; TRBD1 might be the D (5 bases). The CDR3 is made up of 15 amino acids. Trimming cost V 0 bases and J 0 bases, with 7 bases left between them. The germline V gene encodes CDR1 SGHAT and CDR2 FQNNGV. CDR3 sequence (DNA): TGTGCCAGCAGCTTAGAGGGGCTTAGCACAGATACGCAGTATTTT. Protein sequence: CASSLEGLSTDTQYF. Together with reference TRBV11-2 and TRBJ2-3, the CDR3 gives the full variable domain: EAGVAQSPRYKIIEKRQSVAFWCNPISGHATLYWYQQILGQGPKLLIQFQNNGVVDDSQLPKDRFSAERLKGVDSTLKIQPAKLEDSAVYLCASSLEGLSTDTQYFGPGTRLTVL.

This clone was picked up a small number of times. A read error may explain this, as a much larger clone is one base away. V gene TRBV3-1 combines with J gene TRBJ1-1, with 9 bases aligning to TRBD1. The CDR3 is 13 residues long. Per germline, CDR1 LGHDT and CDR2 YNNKEL (reference sequence). The CDR3 region has the DNA TGTGCCAGCAGTACTACAGGGGGCACTGAAGCTCTCTTT. It translates to CASSTTGGTEALF.

This clone has ten or more counts. The germline gene is not matched at one end of the junction; a read error may be the cause. The chain is built from TRBV5-1 and TRBJ2-1; no reliable D call. The CDR3 loop spans 13 amino acids. Looked up from germline, CDR1 is SGHRS and CDR2 is YFSETQ. CDR3 sequence: CASSSDLLNGQFF. The CDR3 coding sequence is TGCGCCAGCAGCTCGGACCTCCTCAATGGGCAGTTCTTC.

This clone was detected many times. The V call is TRBV19, the J call TRBJ1-5; possibly TRBD1 for D (5 bases). The CDR3 is 13 amino acids. With 3 bases removed from V and 5 bases from J, the gap between germline ends came to 8 bases. Germline V gene sequence: CDR1 LNHDA, CDR2 SQIVND (reference sequence). The CDR3 nucleotides read TGTGCCAGTAGTATGTGGGGCGATCAGCCCCAGCATTTT. Translating it yields CASSMWGDQPQHF.